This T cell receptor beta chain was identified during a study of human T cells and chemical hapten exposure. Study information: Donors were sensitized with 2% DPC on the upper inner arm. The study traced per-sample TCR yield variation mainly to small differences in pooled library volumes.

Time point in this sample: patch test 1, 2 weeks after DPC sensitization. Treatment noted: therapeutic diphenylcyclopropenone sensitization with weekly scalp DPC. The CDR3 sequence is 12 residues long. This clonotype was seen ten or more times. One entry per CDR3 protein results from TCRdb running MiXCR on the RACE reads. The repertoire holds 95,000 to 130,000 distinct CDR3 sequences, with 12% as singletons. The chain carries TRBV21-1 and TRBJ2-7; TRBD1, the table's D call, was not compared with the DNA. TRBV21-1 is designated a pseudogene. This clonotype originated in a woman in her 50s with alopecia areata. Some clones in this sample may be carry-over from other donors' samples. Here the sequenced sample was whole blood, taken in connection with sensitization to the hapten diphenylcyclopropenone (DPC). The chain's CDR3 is CASLRQPPGQYF. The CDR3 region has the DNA TGTGCCAGCCTTAGACAGCCCCCGGGGCAGTACTTC.